A selection of T cell receptor beta chains follows, all from one sample in a study of a mutant IDH1 vaccine in newly diagnosed glioma. Assay: immunoSEQ multiplex PCR; the TCRdb copy retains only in-frame clones and omits some. Counted here are around 32,000 clones, roughly 80% occurring once; the ten biggest clones make up around 6.9%. Their cognate antigens are unknown. The input for sequencing was PBMCs, taken from a glioma patient whose treatment included an IDH1 peptide vaccine. These receptors were taken from a woman aged 18-29 years with glioma. Each CDR3 is given with its conserved first and last residue. A D gene is named only where the DNA matches it firmly. Rows give clone size only sometimes, using once, few, many, or a class for an expanded clone.

>TRBV5-1|-|-|TRBJ1-1
CASSSGGGQPTEAFF
TGCGCCAGCAGCTCCGGGGGGGGGCAGCCTACTGAAGCTTTCTTT
>TRBV2|once|-|TRBJ2-7
CASSASRSSYEQYF
TGTGCCAGCAGTGCCTCGAGGAGCTCCTACGAGCAGTACTTC
>TRBV6-4|-|-|TRBJ1-1
CASSENQYRDTEAFF
TGTGCCAGCAGTGAAAATCAATACCGGGACACTGAAGCTTTCTTT
>TRBV25-1|-|-|TRBJ1-1
CASRSELNTEAFF
TGTGCCAGCAGGTCGGAGTTGAACACTGAAGCTTTCTTT
>TRBV19|-|-|TRBJ2-7
CASSIEGSDSYEQYF
TGTGCCAGTAGTATTGAGGGTTCGGACTCCTACGAGCAGTACTTC
>TRBV7-9|once|TRBD1|TRBJ1-2
CASSLVIDRVNGYTF
TGTGCCAGCAGCTTAGTTATTGACAGGGTGAATGGCTACACCTTC
>TRBV5-6|-|-|TRBJ1-4
CASSSRASNEKLFF
TGTGCCAGCAGCTCTCGGGCGAGTAATGAAAAACTGTTTTTT
>TRBV15|-|TRBD1|TRBJ1-5
CATSARRQGGGNQPQHF
TGTGCCACCAGCGCAAGGAGACAGGGTGGCGGCAATCAGCCCCAGCATTTT
>TRBV7-6|-|-|TRBJ2-7
CASSLDRTYEQYF
TGTGCCAGCAGCTTAGACAGGACCTACGAGCAGTACTTC
>TRBV6-4|-|-|TRBJ2-2
CASSAGSFTGELFF
TGTGCCAGCAGTGCGGGCAGTTTCACCGGGGAGCTGTTTTTT
>TRBV18|-|TRBD1|TRBJ1-1
CASLQGVGEAFF
TGTGCCAGCTTACAGGGGGTCGGTGAAGCTTTCTTT
>TRBV29-1|-|-|TRBJ1-2
CSHEQGSNGYTF
TGCAGCCACGAGCAGGGGTCTAATGGCTACACCTTC
>TRBV6-4|-|TRBD2|TRBJ2-1
CASSGLAGNNEQFF
TGTGCCAGCAGTGGGCTAGCGGGAAACAATGAGCAGTTCTTC
>TRBV2|-|-|TRBJ1-5
CASSEALSNQPQHF
TGTGCCAGCAGTGAAGCCCTCAGCAATCAGCCCCAGCATTTT
>TRBV19|-|-|TRBJ2-3
CASSMGGGSTDTQYF
TGTGCCAGTAGTATGGGGGGAGGAAGCACAGATACGCAGTATTTT
>TRBV2|-|TRBD2|TRBJ2-1
CASRLASGGYNEQFF
TGTGCCAGCAGACTGGCTAGCGGGGGGTACAATGAGCAGTTCTTC
>TRBV25-1|-|-|TRBJ2-3
CASRLEGSTQYF
TGTGCCAGCCGCTTAGAGGGTAGTACGCAGTATTTT
>TRBV5-4|-|-|TRBJ2-3
CASSFGDRTDTQYF
TGTGCCAGCAGCTTCGGGGACCGCACAGATACGCAGTATTTT